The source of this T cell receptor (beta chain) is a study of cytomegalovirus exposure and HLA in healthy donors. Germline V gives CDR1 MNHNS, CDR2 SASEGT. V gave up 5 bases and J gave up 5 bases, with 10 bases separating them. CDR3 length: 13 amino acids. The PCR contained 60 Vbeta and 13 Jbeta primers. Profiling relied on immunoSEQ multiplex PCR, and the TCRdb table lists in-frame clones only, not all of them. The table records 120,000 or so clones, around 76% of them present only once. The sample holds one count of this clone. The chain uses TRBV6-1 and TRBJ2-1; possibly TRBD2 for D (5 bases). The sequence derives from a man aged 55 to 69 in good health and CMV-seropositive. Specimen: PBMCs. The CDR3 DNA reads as TGTGCCAGCAGTACCCACGGGGACAATGAGCAGTTCTTC. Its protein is CASSTHGDNEQFF.